This paragraph reports one T cell receptor beta chain. TCRdb keeps only in-frame clones here, not all; method: immunoSEQ multiplex PCR. The sample gives tens of thousands of clones, around 88% of which show up once; roughly 21% is in the top ten. This sample is drawn from a study of control samples from healthy donors and cancer patients. The CDR3 is 14 residues long. Germline-derived CDR1 and CDR2 are SGDLS and YYNGEE. V was pared by 3 bases and J by 1 base, with 11 bases between. The sequence was collected from a woman in her sixties or seventies with lung cancer. The chain couples TRBV9 to TRBJ2-7; no firm D call. Sequencing was performed on PBMCs. CDR3 protein: CASSAGGSSYEQYF. CDR3 nucleotides: TGTGCCAGCAGCGCGGGCGGCTCTTCCTACGAGCAGTACTTC.